The 5 T cell receptor beta chains presented below share a single source sample, sequenced in a study of cytomegalovirus exposure and HLA in healthy donors. With 60 Vbeta and 13 Jbeta primers, the PCR was carried out. Clones were sequenced by immunoSEQ multiplex PCR, and TCRdb holds only the in-frame ones, with some missing. The sample records about 160,000 clones, 60% to 85% being singletons. Sequenced sample: PBMCs. Receptors were obtained from a woman between 40 and 55 years old in good health and CMV-seronegative.

The chain employs TRBV9 and TRBJ1-1; tentatively, D is TRBD1 (5 bases). The CDR3 spans 15 residues. CDR1 and CDR2 (germline): SGDLS, YYNGEE. V was shortened by 3 bases and J by 1 base, with 13 bases between the two germline ends. The CDR3 region has the DNA TGTGCCAGCAGCGCGCCCCTAGGGGCGAACACTGAAGCTTTCTTT. The encoded protein is CASSAPLGANTEAFF.

The genes are TRBV21-1 and TRBJ2-2; whether TRBD1, the table's D call, matches the DNA was not checked. TRBV21-1 is designated a pseudogene. The CDR3 covers 15 residues. The DNA for the CDR3 is TGTGCCAGCAGCAAAGGGACAGGGAACACCGGGGAGCTGTTTTTT. It yields the protein CASSKGTGNTGELFF.

J is TRBJ1-2 and V is TRBV4-1; 10 bases map to TRBD1. Germline V gene sequence: CDR1 MGHRA, CDR2 YSYEKL. J gave up 3 bases and V 4 bases, and 2 bases lay outside the gene matches. The CDR3 is 14 amino acids. The CDR3 loop is CASSRDRGDYGYTF. The DNA of the CDR3 is TGCGCCAGCAGCCGGGACAGGGGTGACTATGGCTACACCTTC.

V gene TRBV11-2 combines with J gene TRBJ1-2; 9 bases map to TRBD1. Germline CDR1 reads SGHAT; CDR2 reads FQNNGV. The CDR3 sequence is 15 residues long. Trimming removed 4 bases from V and 4 bases from J; junction bases left unmatched: 7. For the CDR3, the DNA is TGTGCCAGCAGCTCATACAGGGGGCGGTTCTATGGCTACACCTTC. This encodes CASSSYRGRFYGYTF.

V gene TRBV25-1 combines with J gene TRBJ2-3; 7 positions agree with TRBD2. V lost 3 bases to trimming and J lost 7 bases; unmatched junction nucleotides: 13. This CDR3 has 16 amino acids. Germline values: CDR1 MGHDK, CDR2 SYGVNS. CDR3 loop: CASSEELRGKGYTQYF. Written as DNA, the CDR3 is TGTGCCAGCAGTGAGGAGTTGCGGGGGAAAGGTTATACGCAGTATTTT.